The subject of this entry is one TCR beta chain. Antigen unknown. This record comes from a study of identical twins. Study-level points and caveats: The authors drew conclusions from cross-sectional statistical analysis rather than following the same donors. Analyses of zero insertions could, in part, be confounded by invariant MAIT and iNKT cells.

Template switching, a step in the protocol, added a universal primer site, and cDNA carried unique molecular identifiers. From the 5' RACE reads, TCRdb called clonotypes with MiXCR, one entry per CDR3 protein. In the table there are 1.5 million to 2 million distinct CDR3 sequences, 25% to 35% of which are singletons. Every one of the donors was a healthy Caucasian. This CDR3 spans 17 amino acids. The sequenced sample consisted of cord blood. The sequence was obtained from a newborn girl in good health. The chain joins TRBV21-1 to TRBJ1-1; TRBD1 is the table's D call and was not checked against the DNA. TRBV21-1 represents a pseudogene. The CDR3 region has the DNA TGTGCCAGCAGCAAAGTAGGAAACAGGGGGCGGAACACTGAAGCTTTCTTT. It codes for CASSKVGNRGRNTEAFF.